These T cell receptor beta chains were read from a single sample in a study of shared clonotypes between healthy human individuals. TCRdb's table, derived via immunoSEQ multiplex PCR, lists solely in-frame clones and lacks some. This sample has some 1.1 million clones, with approximately 75% found just once. Material: memory CD4+ T cells from PBMCs. These receptors came from a man aged 18 to 29 in good health. Some clones in this sample may be carry-over from other donors' samples. Each CDR3 is given with its conserved first and last residue. D genes are given only for firm matches. Only part of the rows carry a size: once, few, many, or a class if the clone is expanded.

J gene: TRBJ2-1
clone size: once
D gene: TRBD2
V gene: TRBV7-8
CDR3 DNA: TGTGCCAGCGAAGAGTTGTCGGGAGGGCCTCCCTACAATGAGCAGTTCTTC
CDR3 protein: CASEELSGGPPYNEQFF

J gene: TRBJ1-5
clone size: .
D gene: TRBD1
V gene: TRBV28
CDR3 DNA: TGTGCCAGCAGTCCTTCCAGGGGGCTGAATCAGCCCCAGCATTTT
CDR3 protein: CASSPSRGLNQPQHF

J gene: TRBJ2-1
clone size: .
D gene: .
V gene: TRBV7-9
CDR3 DNA: TGTGCCAGCAGCTTAGGATTTAGCCTACCTTCGGGTGAGCAGTTCTTC
CDR3 protein: CASSLGFSLPSGEQFF

J gene: TRBJ2-7
clone size: .
D gene: TRBD1
V gene: TRBV6-1
CDR3 DNA: TGTGCCAGCAGTGAAAGGGGGAGTCGACAGGGGGCTGTATACGAGCAGTACTTC
CDR3 protein: CASSERGSRQGAVYEQYF

J gene: TRBJ2-3
clone size: .
D gene: TRBD2
V gene: TRBV9
CDR3 DNA: TGTGCCAGCAGCGCGGGACTAGCGGAGACAGATACGCAGTATTTT
CDR3 protein: CASSAGLAETDTQYF

J gene: TRBJ2-2
clone size: .
D gene: TRBD2
V gene: TRBV7-2
CDR3 DNA: TGTGCCAGCAGCCCAAGGACTAGTTACACCGGGGAGCTGTTTTTT
CDR3 protein: CASSPRTSYTGELFF

J gene: TRBJ2-6
clone size: .
D gene: TRBD1
V gene: TRBV7-9
CDR3 DNA: TGTGCCAGCAGCCACCGACAGGGGGCCGGGGCCAACGTCCTGACTTTC
CDR3 protein: CASSHRQGAGANVLTF

J gene: TRBJ1-5
clone size: .
D gene: .
V gene: TRBV5-6
CDR3 DNA: TGTGCCAGCAGCTTGGGTGGGGGGGTTCGTGACAATCAGCCCCAGCATTTT
CDR3 protein: CASSLGGGVRDNQPQHF

J gene: TRBJ2-3
clone size: .
D gene: .
V gene: TRBV6-5
CDR3 DNA: TGTGCCAGCAGTCAGGGGGGCGGGACAGATACGCAGTATTTT
CDR3 protein: CASSQGGGTDTQYF

J gene: TRBJ1-2
clone size: .
D gene: .
V gene: TRBV28
CDR3 DNA: TGTGCCAGCAGTCTTCCAGGGACAAACTATGGCTACACCTTC
CDR3 protein: CASSLPGTNYGYTF

J gene: TRBJ1-2
clone size: .
D gene: .
V gene: TRBV10-3
CDR3 DNA: TGTGCCATCTCCCTCCAAGAGTATGGCTACACCTTC
CDR3 protein: CAISLQEYGYTF

J gene: TRBJ2-2
clone size: .
D gene: .
V gene: TRBV6-6
CDR3 DNA: TGTGCCAGCCTACAGGGATGGGAAGGGGAGCTGTTTTTT
CDR3 protein: CASLQGWEGELFF

J gene: TRBJ2-3
clone size: .
D gene: TRBD1
V gene: TRBV15
CDR3 DNA: TGTGCCACCAGCAGAGAGCCGGGACAGGGGTCAGATACGCAGTATTTT
CDR3 protein: CATSREPGQGSDTQYF

J gene: TRBJ2-5
clone size: .
D gene: .
V gene: TRBV5-1
CDR3 DNA: TGCGCCAGCAGCTTGGACTGGGGCAAAGAGACCCAGTACTTC
CDR3 protein: CASSLDWGKETQYF

J gene: TRBJ1-2
clone size: few
D gene: .
V gene: TRBV27
CDR3 DNA: TGTGCCAGCAGTTTAGGGGACTCGGGGGGCTACACCTTC
CDR3 protein: CASSLGDSGGYTF

J gene: TRBJ1-2
clone size: once
D gene: .
V gene: TRBV15
CDR3 DNA: TGTGCCACCAGCAGAGATGCGACAGGAGGCTATGGCTACACCTTC
CDR3 protein: CATSRDATGGYGYTF

J gene: TRBJ2-3
clone size: .
D gene: TRBD2
V gene: TRBV5-1
CDR3 DNA: TGCGCCAGCAGCTTCATGCGGGAGGGCCCAGATACGCAGTATTTT
CDR3 protein: CASSFMREGPDTQYF

J gene: TRBJ2-4
clone size: .
D gene: .
V gene: TRBV28
CDR3 DNA: TGTGCCAGCAGACGGTCGTCGGCGGTCAAAAACATTCAGTACTTC
CDR3 protein: CASRRSSAVKNIQYF

J gene: TRBJ1-2
clone size: .
D gene: TRBD1
V gene: TRBV11-2
CDR3 DNA: TGTGCCAGCAGCTGGCTCGGACAGGCCCTAGTCGGCTACACCTTC
CDR3 protein: CASSWLGQALVGYTF

J gene: TRBJ2-2
clone size: .
D gene: TRBD2
V gene: TRBV7-9
CDR3 DNA: TGTGCCAGCAGCTTAGCGCCGGGACTAGCGGGGATCGGCGGGGAGCTGTTTTTT
CDR3 protein: CASSLAPGLAGIGGELFF

J gene: TRBJ2-1
clone size: .
D gene: .
V gene: TRBV7-2
CDR3 DNA: TGTGCCAGCAGCTTAGTTCGAGAAAATGAGCAGTTCTTC
CDR3 protein: CASSLVRENEQFF

J gene: TRBJ1-5
clone size: many
D gene: .
V gene: TRBV28
CDR3 DNA: TGTGCCAGCAGTTCCTGGGCCCAAAGGGATCAGCCCCAGCATTTT
CDR3 protein: CASSSWAQRDQPQHF

J gene: TRBJ2-7
clone size: .
D gene: .
V gene: TRBV6-1
CDR3 DNA: TGTGCCAGCAGTGAACCGCTTAACTCCTACGAGCAGTACTTC
CDR3 protein: CASSEPLNSYEQYF

J gene: TRBJ2-7
clone size: .
D gene: TRBD2
V gene: TRBV4-1
CDR3 DNA: TGCGCCAGCAGCCAATACCCGGGACTAGCCGGCGAGCAGTACTTC
CDR3 protein: CASSQYPGLAGEQYF

J gene: TRBJ1-5
clone size: .
D gene: TRBD1
V gene: TRBV2
CDR3 DNA: TGTGCCAGCAGTGGGACAGGTGGATACAATCAGCCCCAGCATTTT
CDR3 protein: CASSGTGGYNQPQHF

J gene: TRBJ1-2
clone size: .
D gene: .
V gene: TRBV10-3
CDR3 DNA: TGTGCCATCAGTGATGTGACGGAGGTCTATGGCTACACCTTC
CDR3 protein: CAISDVTEVYGYTF

J gene: TRBJ1-1
clone size: .
D gene: .
V gene: TRBV28
CDR3 DNA: TGTGCCACATTTCAGCCCCTGGGAACTGAAGCTTTCTTT
CDR3 protein: CATFQPLGTEAFF

J gene: TRBJ2-4
clone size: few
D gene: TRBD2
V gene: TRBV2
CDR3 DNA: TGTGCCAGCAGCCCGGGACTAGCGGGAGTTTTAATTCAGTACTTC
CDR3 protein: CASSPGLAGVLIQYF

J gene: TRBJ1-2
clone size: once
D gene: .
V gene: TRBV19
CDR3 DNA: TGTGCCAGTAGTTACGACGGACCTTATGGCTACACCTTC
CDR3 protein: CASSYDGPYGYTF

J gene: TRBJ1-2
clone size: once
D gene: .
V gene: TRBV4-1
CDR3 DNA: TGCGCCAGCAGCCCGACTCCCAATGACAGGATCTATGGCTACACCTTC
CDR3 protein: CASSPTPNDRIYGYTF

J gene: TRBJ2-2
clone size: .
D gene: .
V gene: TRBV5-1
CDR3 DNA: TGCGCCAGCAGCTTCGCGACACCGAACACCGGGGAGCTGTTTTTT
CDR3 protein: CASSFATPNTGELFF

J gene: TRBJ1-2
clone size: few
D gene: .
V gene: TRBV18
CDR3 DNA: TGTGCCAGCTCACCATCCCAGGGTGGCGACTATGGCTACACCTTC
CDR3 protein: CASSPSQGGDYGYTF

J gene: TRBJ2-2
clone size: .
D gene: .
V gene: TRBV27
CDR3 DNA: TGTGCCAGCAGTTTTTCCCCCTTTGGGCAGGGGTCGGGCGGGGAGCTGTTTTTT
CDR3 protein: CASSFSPFGQGSGGELFF

J gene: TRBJ2-7
clone size: .
D gene: .
V gene: TRBV11-2
CDR3 DNA: TGTGCCAGCAGGCCTTTACCGGGACACTTATCCTACGAGCAGTACTTC
CDR3 protein: CASRPLPGHLSYEQYF

J gene: TRBJ2-5
clone size: .
D gene: .
V gene: TRBV28
CDR3 DNA: TGTGCCAGCAGTTTTGGGGGACCCCAAGAGACCCAGTACTTC
CDR3 protein: CASSFGGPQETQYF

J gene: TRBJ1-5
clone size: few
D gene: .
V gene: TRBV6-1
CDR3 DNA: TGTGCCAGCAGTGATAATGGGAGGGGCAATCAGCCCCAGCATTTT
CDR3 protein: CASSDNGRGNQPQHF

J gene: TRBJ1-5
clone size: .
D gene: .
V gene: TRBV2
CDR3 DNA: TGTGCCAGCAGTCCACCCGGGACAATCCTACCACGGGCTCAGCCCCAGCATTTT
CDR3 protein: CASSPPGTILPRAQPQHF

J gene: TRBJ1-2
clone size: .
D gene: .
V gene: TRBV28
CDR3 DNA: TGTGCCAGCTCCCAACAGCGACAGTATGGCTACACCTTC
CDR3 protein: CASSQQRQYGYTF

J gene: TRBJ2-7
clone size: .
D gene: .
V gene: TRBV28
CDR3 DNA: TGTGCCAGCAGTCAAAAGAACTACGAGCAGTACTTC
CDR3 protein: CASSQKNYEQYF

J gene: TRBJ2-5
clone size: .
D gene: .
V gene: TRBV29-1
CDR3 DNA: TGCAGCGCTGGAGATAACCAAGAGACCCAGTACTTC
CDR3 protein: CSAGDNQETQYF

J gene: TRBJ2-2
clone size: .
D gene: .
V gene: TRBV30
CDR3 DNA: TGTGCCTGGAGTTTCTTCCAGGCCGGGGAGCTGTTTTTT
CDR3 protein: CAWSFFQAGELFF

J gene: TRBJ1-5
clone size: few
D gene: .
V gene: TRBV18
CDR3 DNA: TGTGCCAGCTCACCACCCGGGGACCAGCCCCAGCATTTT
CDR3 protein: CASSPPGDQPQHF

J gene: TRBJ1-1
clone size: .
D gene: TRBD1
V gene: TRBV7-2
CDR3 DNA: TGTGCCAGCAGCACAGACAGGGGGCGGACTGAAGCTTTCTTT
CDR3 protein: CASSTDRGRTEAFF

J gene: TRBJ2-3
clone size: few
D gene: .
V gene: TRBV30
CDR3 DNA: TGTGCCTGGAGTAAAGGGGTCCACACAGATACGCAGTATTTT
CDR3 protein: CAWSKGVHTDTQYF

J gene: TRBJ2-5
clone size: .
D gene: .
V gene: TRBV6-1
CDR3 DNA: TGTGCCAGCAGTGAAGTAACAGTCCAAGAGACCCAGTACTTC
CDR3 protein: CASSEVTVQETQYF

J gene: TRBJ1-4
clone size: once
D gene: .
V gene: TRBV6-5
CDR3 DNA: TGTGCCAGCGGCCAACAGGGTTGGGATGAAAAACTGTTTTTT
CDR3 protein: CASGQQGWDEKLFF

J gene: TRBJ2-1
clone size: once
D gene: .
V gene: TRBV7-2
CDR3 DNA: TGTGCCAGCAGCTCCGAGCGGGTAGGCTCCTACAATGAGCAGTTCTTC
CDR3 protein: CASSSERVGSYNEQFF

J gene: TRBJ2-1
clone size: many
D gene: TRBD1
V gene: TRBV7-9
CDR3 DNA: TGTGCCAGCAGCTTAGCGGGACAGGGAGTATACAATGAGCAGTTCTTC
CDR3 protein: CASSLAGQGVYNEQFF

J gene: TRBJ1-4
clone size: few
D gene: .
V gene: TRBV7-3
CDR3 DNA: TGTGCCAGCAGCTTATCGCCTAATGAAAAACTGTTTTTT
CDR3 protein: CASSLSPNEKLFF

J gene: TRBJ2-1
clone size: .
D gene: .
V gene: TRBV11-2
CDR3 DNA: TGTGCCAGCAGCTTATCATGGCTCAATGAGCAGTTCTTC
CDR3 protein: CASSLSWLNEQFF

J gene: TRBJ1-2
clone size: .
D gene: .
V gene: TRBV28
CDR3 DNA: TGTGCCAGCAGGGGGGGGTTGGTTGGGAATGGCTACACCTTC
CDR3 protein: CASRGGLVGNGYTF

J gene: TRBJ1-2
clone size: .
D gene: .
V gene: TRBV5-8
CDR3 DNA: TGTGCCAGCAGTAGACAGGCCTATGGCTACACCTTC
CDR3 protein: CASSRQAYGYTF

J gene: TRBJ2-3
clone size: .
D gene: .
V gene: TRBV5-6
CDR3 DNA: TGTGCCAGCAGCTTGTTCTCTTCAGCGGCCCTTAGCACAGATACGCAGTATTTT
CDR3 protein: CASSLFSSAALSTDTQYF

J gene: TRBJ2-5
clone size: .
D gene: .
V gene: TRBV7-2
CDR3 DNA: TGTGCCAGCAGCTTAAGCTTGGGGGAGACCCAGTACTTC
CDR3 protein: CASSLSLGETQYF

J gene: TRBJ1-1
clone size: many
D gene: .
V gene: TRBV4-1
CDR3 DNA: TGCGCCAGCAGCCAATTTCATTTGGGGGTGGGGACTGAAGCTTTCTTT
CDR3 protein: CASSQFHLGVGTEAFF